These 21 T cell receptor beta chains were sequenced from one sample in a study of human T cells and chemical hapten exposure (dated by TCRdb to about 2021). Library prep was done by RACE. Instrument used: NextSeq 500. The public reads were reprocessed in TCRdb via fastp at Q25 and MiXCR, keeping in-frame beta chains. Every distinct CDR3 protein forms one entry, paired with its most common genes and DNA. The sample includes fewer than 200,000 distinct CDR3 sequences, with almost 30% observed a single time. The leading ten clones occupy roughly 3% of the sample. Taken with the paper, the label for time point translates to: pre-sensitization, week 0. The treatment or condition tag for this specimen amounts to: therapeutic diphenylcyclopropenone sensitization with weekly scalp DPC. The material sequenced was whole blood, taken in connection with sensitization to the hapten diphenylcyclopropenone (DPC). The receptors shown here come from a woman in her thirties with alopecia areata. Some clones in this sample may be carry-over from other donors' samples.

This clonotype has only a few counts. The CDR3 reads CSAREGGNEQFF. The CDR3 nucleotides read TGCAGTGCCAGGGAGGGCGGAAATGAGCAGTTCTTC. The V call is TRBV20-1, the J call TRBJ2-1; 7 positions agree with TRBD2. Germline lookup yields CDR1 DFQATT and CDR2 SNEGSKA (reference sequence). The CDR3 has 12 residues. The V and J ends lost 6 bases and 7 bases, in that order; junction bases with no gene match: 6.

This rearrangement joins TRBV27 to TRBJ1-1, with a possible D match to TRBD1 (6 bases). Germline CDR1 reads MNHEY; CDR2 reads SMNVEV (reference sequence). Trimming took 6 bases from V and 0 from J, leaving 11 bases between them. The CDR3 consists of 14 residues. This CDR3 is CASSNRDVNTEAFF. The CDR3 DNA sequence: TGTGCCAGCAGCAACAGGGATGTGAACACTGAAGCTTTCTTT.

In the case of this clonotype: Being one base from a much bigger clone, this may be a read error. J is TRBJ2-1 and V is TRBV2; TRBD2 is a possible D gene (6 bases). The CDR3 has 15 residues. V gave up 2 bases and J gave up 12 bases, with 20 bases separating them. The germline V gene encodes CDR1 SNHLY and CDR2 FYNNEI. The CDR3 bases are TGTGCCAGCAGTGAACGTCGCCTAGCGAGGGGTGTGCAGTTCTTC. Encoded protein: CASSERRLARGVQFF.

This clonotype was observed a few times. The chain joins TRBV7-9 to TRBJ2-5; D may be TRBD2 (5 bases). In germline, CDR1 is SEHNR, CDR2 FQNEAQ (reference sequence). Trimming pared 4 bases from V and 2 bases from J, leaving 11 bases between. CDR3 size: 14 residues. The CDR3 here is CASSSSGVQETQYF. CDR3 in DNA: TGTGCCAGCAGCTCATCCGGGGTACAAGAGACCCAGTACTTC.

The table lists this clonotype with a few counts. V and J are TRBV7-6 and TRBJ2-7; D may be TRBD2 (5 bases). CDR3 size: 15 residues. Trimming stripped 1 base from V and 6 bases from J, with 16 bases between. Germline lookup yields CDR1 SGHVS and CDR2 FNYEAQ. DNA for the CDR3: TGTGCCAGCAGCTTAGAGGATCTTCCGGCGGGCGAGCAGTACTTC. As protein: CASSLEDLPAGEQYF.

The chain joins TRBV28 to TRBJ2-6; no firm D call. Germline values: CDR1 MDHEN, CDR2 SYDVKM. V lost 8 bases, J lost 0 bases, and 2 bases lay in between. The CDR3 spans 12 residues. CDR3 DNA sequence: TGTGCCAGCTACTCTGGGGCCAACGTCCTGACTTTC. Encoded protein: CASYSGANVLTF.

This clonotype has a handful of counts. The rearrangement links TRBV28 to TRBJ1-1, with D uncertain. Germline assignment: CDR1 MDHEN and CDR2 SYDVKM. V lost 5 bases to trimming and J lost 4 bases, with 14 bases between them. The CDR3 totals 14 residues. The chain's CDR3 is CASSRGGPGTEAFF. CDR3 DNA sequence: TGTGCCAGCAGTCGCGGCGGGCCGGGCACTGAAGCTTTCTTT.

This clonotype appeared a few times. The genes are TRBV9 and TRBJ2-2; TRBD2 matches at 12 bases. The CDR3 is 17 residues long. Germline CDR1 reads SGDLS; CDR2 reads YYNGEE. J gave up 5 bases and V 3 bases, and 8 bases lay outside the gene matches. CDR3: CASSDSSGGASTGELFF. The CDR3 nucleotides read TGTGCCAGCAGCGATTCTAGCGGGGGGGCTAGTACCGGGGAGCTGTTTTTT.

The chain combines TRBV13 with TRBJ1-1; D possibly corresponds to TRBD1 (6 bases). The CDR3 extends over 15 amino acids. Germline values: CDR1 PRHDT, CDR2 FYEKMQ (reference sequence). Trimming removed 7 bases from V and 1 base from J, with 16 bases in between. The CDR3 is CASISRGGGNTEAFF. CDR3 nucleotides: TGTGCCAGCATCTCGAGGGGGGGAGGGAACACTGAAGCTTTCTTT.

This clonotype was seen a few times. The genes are TRBV7-3 and TRBJ2-1; D not certain. V gave up 1 base and J gave up 10 bases, with 11 bases separating them. The CDR3 sequence is 13 residues long. Germline CDR1 SGHTA, CDR2 FQGTGA. The CDR3 reads CASSLNSPREQFF. The CDR3, as DNA: TGTGCCAGCAGCTTAAACTCGCCACGGGAGCAGTTCTTC.

The chain has TRBV20-1 and TRBJ2-7; 9 bases are shared with TRBD2. Trimming at V came to 3 bases and at J to 4 bases, leaving 7 bases not matched to a gene. CDR1 and CDR2 (germline): DFQATT, SNEGSKA (reference sequence). The CDR3 has 14 amino acids. The CDR3 reads CSASPGTSLYEQYF. In DNA form, the CDR3 reads TGCAGTGCTAGCCCCGGGACTAGCCTTTACGAGCAGTACTTC.

The chain links TRBV11-3 to TRBJ2-2; D is possibly TRBD1 (6 bases). Germline CDR1 reads SGHNT; CDR2 reads YENEEA. CDR3 size: 13 residues. Trimming shortened V by 3 bases and J by 6 bases, and 8 bases separated the two germline ends. The CDR3 region is CASSFSGAGELFF. The CDR3, as DNA: TGTGCCAGCAGCTTTTCAGGGGCCGGGGAGCTGTTTTTT.

This clonotype was observed a few times. The chain is built from TRBV11-2 and TRBJ1-5, with 8 positions matching TRBD1. Losses at the gene ends were 3 bases for V and 7 bases for J; bases not matched to a gene: 2. The CDR3 runs 13 residues. Germline V gene sequence: CDR1 SGHAT, CDR2 FQNNGV. The DNA of the CDR3 is TGTGCCAGCAGCTTGGACAGGGTACAGCCCCAGCATTTT. Residues: CASSLDRVQPQHF. Full variable domain (remainder filled in from reference TRBV11-2 and TRBJ1-5): EAGVAQSPRYKIIEKRQSVAFWCNPISGHATLYWYQQILGQGPKLLIQFQNNGVVDDSQLPKDRFSAERLKGVDSTLKIQPAKLEDSAVYLCASSLDRVQPQHFGDGTRLSIL.

J is TRBJ2-2 and V is TRBV10-3; 9 bases map to TRBD1. This CDR3 comprises 18 residues. Germline CDR1 reads ENHRY; CDR2 reads SYGVKD. The trim removed 6 bases at V and 0 bases at J, leaving 11 bases unmatched. The CDR3 loop reads CAIRGGQGKGANTGELFF. The CDR3 DNA follows: TGTGCCATCAGGGGAGGACAGGGGAAAGGGGCGAACACCGGGGAGCTGTTTTTT.

The chain recombines TRBV20-1 with TRBJ1-5; no reliable D call. The CDR3 has 13 residues. CDR1 and CDR2 (germline): DFQATT, SNEGSKA (reference sequence). Deletions cut 1 base from V and 1 base from J, with 5 bases between. This chain's CDR3 is CSARAASNQPQHF. As DNA, the CDR3 is TGCAGTGCTAGAGCGGCGAGCAATCAGCCCCAGCATTTT.

This clonotype showed up just a few times. This chain connects TRBV7-2 to TRBJ2-7, with 7 bases fitting TRBD1. The CDR3 is 15 residues long. The V and J ends lost 2 bases and 4 bases, in that order; junction bases with no gene match: 8. CDR1 is SGHTA, CDR2 FQGNSA, per germline. The CDR3 reads CASSLRDSVRYEQYF. CDR3 DNA: TGTGCCAGCAGCTTACGGGACAGCGTAAGGTACGAGCAGTACTTC.

This clonotype was seen a few times. V gene TRBV5-1 combines with J gene TRBJ2-7; D possibly corresponds to TRBD2 (5 bases). Germline loops: CDR1 SGHRS, CDR2 YFSETQ. Trimming removed 4 bases from V and 5 bases from J, with 19 bases in between. The CDR3 covers 15 residues. In nucleotides, the CDR3 is TGCGCCAGCAGCCCAGACGACCTGGGAGTTGACGAGCAGTACTTC. It codes for CASSPDDLGVDEQYF. The full variable domain, its missing parts supplied by reference TRBV5-1 and TRBJ2-7, is KAGVTQTPRYLIKTRGQQVTLSCSPISGHRSVSWYQQTPGQGLQFLFEYFSETQRNKGNFPGRFSGRQFSNSRSEMNVSTLELGDSALYLCASSPDDLGVDEQYFGPGTRLTVT.

The genes are TRBV28 and TRBJ2-7, with 7 bases fitting TRBD1. The CDR3 has 15 residues. The ends lost 4 bases at V and 0 bases at J; junction bases unmatched: 6. Germline lookup yields CDR1 MDHEN and CDR2 SYDVKM. CDR3 nucleotides: TGTGCCAGCAGTTCCCGGGACAGACGCTCCTACGAGCAGTACTTC. Its protein product is CASSSRDRRSYEQYF. The full variable domain, with the rest looked up from reference TRBV28 and TRBJ2-7, is DVKVTQSSRYLVKRTGEKVFLECVQDMDHENMFWYRQDPGLGLRLIYFSYDVKMKEKGDIPEGYSVSREKKERFSLILESASTNQTSMYLCASSSRDRRSYEQYFGPGTRLTVT.

This clonotype was counted many times. This chain joins TRBV29-1 and TRBJ1-5; D is perhaps TRBD1 (5 bases). Per the germline V gene, CDR1 is SQVTM and CDR2 is ANQGSEA. The CDR3 is 14 residues long. Between the trimmed V and J ends, which lost 6 bases and 4 bases, there was a span of 16 bases. The CDR3: CSVVPQDPNQPQHF. Written as DNA, the CDR3 is TGCAGCGTCGTCCCACAGGATCCTAATCAGCCCCAGCATTTT. Combining the CDR3 with reference TRBV29-1 and TRBJ1-5 gives the whole variable domain SAVISQKPSRDICQRGTSLTIQCQVDSQVTMMFWYRQQPGQSLTLIATANQGSEATYESGFVIDKFPISRPNLTFSTLTVSNMSPEDSSIYLCSVVPQDPNQPQHFGDGTRLSIL.

This clonotype was found a few times. This rearrangement joins TRBV28 to TRBJ2-6; the D gene could be TRBD1 or TRBD2 (5 bases each). V lost 6 bases, J lost 3 bases, and 12 bases lay in between. CDR3 length: 15 amino acids. Germline V gene sequence: CDR1 MDHEN, CDR2 SYDVKM. In DNA form, the CDR3 reads TGTGCCAGCAGCCCCCTGAGGGGTGGGGCCAACGTCCTGACTTTC. Translating it yields CASSPLRGGANVLTF.

The chain joins TRBV6-2 or TRBV6-3 to TRBJ2-1, with D tentatively TRBD1 or TRBD2 (5 bases each). This CDR3 has 16 amino acids. Germline values: CDR1 MNHEY, CDR2 SVGEGT. V lost 5 bases to trimming and J lost 6 bases, with 20 bases between them. The CDR3, as DNA: TGTGCCAGCAGTCACCGTGGGAGCCTGGGACGCAATGAGCAGTTCTTC. Protein product: CASSHRGSLGRNEQFF.